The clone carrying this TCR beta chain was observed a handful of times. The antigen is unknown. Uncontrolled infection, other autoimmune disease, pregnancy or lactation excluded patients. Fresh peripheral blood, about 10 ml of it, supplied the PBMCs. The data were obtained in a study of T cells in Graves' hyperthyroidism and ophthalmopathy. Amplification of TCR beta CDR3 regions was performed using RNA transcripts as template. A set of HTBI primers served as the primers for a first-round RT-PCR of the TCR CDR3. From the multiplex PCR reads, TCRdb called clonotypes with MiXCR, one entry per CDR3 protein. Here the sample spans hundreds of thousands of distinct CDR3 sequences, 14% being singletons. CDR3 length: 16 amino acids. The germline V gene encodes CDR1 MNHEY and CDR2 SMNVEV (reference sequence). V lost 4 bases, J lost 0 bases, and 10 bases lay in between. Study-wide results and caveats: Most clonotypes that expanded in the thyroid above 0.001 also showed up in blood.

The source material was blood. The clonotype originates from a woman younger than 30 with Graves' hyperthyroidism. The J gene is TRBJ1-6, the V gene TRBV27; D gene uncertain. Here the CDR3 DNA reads TGTGCCAGCAGTTCTATCAGGAGCTCCTATAATTCACCCCTCCACTTT. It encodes CASSSIRSSYNSPLHF.